This T cell receptor (beta chain) appears in the sequencing data of a study of cytomegalovirus exposure and HLA in healthy donors (dated 2017 in TCRdb). Regarding the study in general: An earlier analysis of under 600 of the donors reported more than 250 Gb of sequence data and roughly 100 million unique TCR beta sequences from roughly 200 million T cells. About 320 gigabases of sequencing data and tens of millions of unique TCR sequences were included in an early release covering over 600 HLA-typed donors. The genetic ancestry cluster associated with self-reported Caucasian donors included roughly four fifths of the roughly 400 genotyped donors. The aim of the study was to test whether cataloging public T cell receptors could identify signatures of past pathogen exposure. The T cell repertoires of some 700 subjects were profiled by immunosequencing and related to cytomegalovirus serostatus. A separate validation cohort of roughly 110 different subjects was used in addition to the 666-subject first cohort. To predict cytomegalovirus infection status, the study brought together high-throughput TCR immunosequencing, statistical association of individual TCRs with disease status, and machine learning. A later analysis re-examined previously published TCR beta repertoires from several hundred donors and added high-resolution HLA genotyping to investigate patterns of TCR occurrence. The later analysis used no new phenotypic data to find candidate immune exposures, relying instead on TCR beta sequences and their occurrence across donors. An earlier analysis of roughly 580 of the donors used high-throughput TCR beta sequencing to judge whether each TCR beta V gene segment behaved as functional or pseudogenic. Donor age, sex, ethnicity and CMV serostatus were compiled alongside the repertoire data. Genome-wide SNP genotypes for about 65% of the roughly 670 donors were used in a later genetic analysis, which treated that subset as a discovery cohort. All discovery cohort repertoires had been generated using a single sequencing platform. Both class I and class II loci were covered by HLA typing, at four-digit resolution. Typing coverage varied by locus: 629-630 donors for A, B, C, DRB1 and DQB1; approximately 500 for DQA1; about 590 for DPA1; roughly 470 for DPB1. Because of strong linkage in the cohort, five DR-DQ haplotypes were treated as single units for association and clustering. Among roughly 400 genotyped donors of the cohort, an average of approximately 240,000 unique TCR beta nucleotide sequences was sequenced per donor, of which 15% to 20% were non-productive. Broader findings and caveats from the paper: In vitro tests confirmed that three of the cytomegalovirus-associated TCR beta chains recognize cytomegalovirus antigens. In a later genetic analysis, fewer N-insertions in productive TCRs were reported among donors in an Asian-associated ancestry cluster than the roughly 700-donor mean. Correlated functional status among segregating V segments might reflect linkage disequilibrium, but an unknown experimental factor could not be ruled out. In a later analysis, HLA-associated TCR beta chains showed more clonal expansion and lower generation probabilities than non-associated chains that were equally common. HLA typing was unavailable for some donors at each locus, so association tests used only the typed subset. The only immune exposure information available for the cohort was CMV serostatus. Several of the top co-occurrence clusters appeared to be linked to parvovirus B19, influenza, CMV and Epstein-Barr virus, according to a later analysis. Roughly uniform sequencing depth across donors was assumed in presence/absence analyses, although this assumption may not hold. In a later genetic analysis, a missense DCLRE1C variant was associated with V-gene and J-gene trimming of TCR beta chains, and the association was replicated in an independent cohort. Only TCR beta chains were sequenced in this cohort, and the absence of alpha or paired-chain data limited detectable features. In a later analysis, the rate of TCR association differed among HLA loci, with DRB1 alleles having the most associated TCRs and HLA-C alleles having the fewest. Most TCR sequences were observed very rarely across donors, whereas some public TCRs were present in many individuals. A cluster of highly shared sequence variants was judged likely to be a technical artifact of the sequencing pipeline. When HLA alleles, especially DR and DQ, strongly co-occurred, TCR associations were difficult to assign to individual alleles. Some IMGT-functional V segments, including TRBV6-2 and TRBV6-3, could not be told apart with the 87-base-pair reads, so those segments were excluded. Broadly in line with IMGT annotations, most TCR beta V segments showed up in productive rearrangements about 87% or about 30% of the time in an earlier analysis of roughly 590 of the donors. The study gave a list of under 200 TCR beta chains associated with cytomegalovirus. Because counts were too low, approximately 15 rarely observed V segments, including chromosome 9 orphons, were excluded from the earlier analysis of 587 of the donors. The authors suggested that the approach could potentially be generalized to other disease states and immunological phenotypes. Most CMV-associated TCR beta chains appeared to be HLA-restricted in a later analysis, and the HLA associations seemed to be driven largely by CMV exposure. Specific HLA alleles were associated with around 18,000 TCR beta sequences at a false discovery rate of 0.05 in a later analysis. The classifier was reported to diagnose cytomegalovirus status with high specificity and sensitivity in both the original and validation cohorts. A further reported finding was that TCR beta sequences accurately predicted the HLA-A and HLA-B alleles for most subjects in the first cohort.

V is cut by 5 bases and J by 4 bases, and the space between the germline ends is 18 bases. Taken from the germline V gene, the CDR1 and CDR2 loops are SGHRS and YFSETQ. From the cysteine through the phenylalanine, the CDR3 covers 15 amino acids. The sequence is cut down to CDR3 DNA, 45 bases in frame from base 1. Library preparation employed the immunoSEQ multiplex PCR assay. A mixture of 60 forward primers for TCR Vbeta segments and 13 reverse primers for TCR Jbeta segments was used in the multiplex PCR. The CDR3 region of rearranged TCR beta genes was amplified from genomic DNA with a multiplex PCR assay. Amplified TCR beta libraries were sequenced as 87-base-pair reads on the Illumina HiSeq System. Turning to the authors' computational methods: A later analysis tallied about 77 million unique TCR beta chains across the 550 to 850 repertoires, and about 12 million of those chains were shared by two or more donors. Raw reads were error-corrected and collapsed into unique sequences with a nearest-neighbor algorithm that merged closely related sequences to remove PCR and sequencing errors. V, D and J gene segments were assigned by aligning CDR3 sequences to IMGT reference sequences. For a sequence to be retained, a match of at least six nucleotides to both a V gene segment and a J gene segment was required. Rearrangements were called productive when the CDR3 lacked stop codons and stayed in frame with V and J; all others were non-productive. CDR3 was defined by IMGT convention, running from the second conserved V-encoded cysteine to the conserved J-encoded phenylalanine. In an earlier analysis of 500 to 650 of the donors, sequences lacking an unambiguous match to a single V gene segment were excluded. An earlier analysis of a few hundred of the donors called V segments functional above 56.7% productive rearrangements and segregating when the between-donor standard deviation exceeded 5%. A statistical classification framework was developed to diagnose cytomegalovirus status using the catalog of TCR beta chain sequences. V and J gene assignment, in a later analysis, came from comparing TCR nucleotide sequences with IMGT/GENE-DB human TR gene sequences. A later analysis assigned CDR3 sequences and most-parsimonious VDJ recombination scenarios with the TCRdist pipeline. In a later analysis, each TCR beta chain was defined by its CDR3 amino acid sequence together with its V-gene family, and reads without a unique V-gene family were excluded. In a later analysis, some 600 highly shared, low-generation-probability nucleotide sequences were removed to address suspected cross-contamination and a sequencing artifact. In a later analysis, a clonal expansion index was calculated for each public chain from normalized within-repertoire ranks of inferred template counts. In a later analysis, generation probabilities were computed using a VDJ recombination model fitted to out-of-frame rearrangements, and the results were checked against IGoR. A later analysis scored TCR-TCR, TCR-HLA and TCR-CMV co-occurrence with hypergeometric tests, applying a repertoire-size bias correction to TCR pairs. To estimate false discovery rates, a later analysis permuted the HLA or CMV assignments 20 times. In a later analysis, co-occurring TCRs were grouped using DBSCAN, with TCRdist sequence similarity added in when clustering inside HLA-allele-positive subsets. Repertoires with fewer than 30,000 or more than 120,000 public chains were left out of co-occurrence clustering, as were four to six repertoires with anomalous nucleotide sharing. Not all clones reach the TCRdb copy of this immuneACCESS table, which keeps in-frame sequences only. Checked studies attribute under half of the gap to unresolved V genes and leave the rest unexplained. Clone size and V and J calls were adopted from that table, with D and trimming inferred from the DNA. This sample is represented by tens of thousands of clones; roughly three quarters of them were singletons. The ten largest make up around 3% of the sample.

The cohort consisted of some 730 healthy bone marrow donors. All cohort members were sampled while nominally healthy, although unrecorded immune exposures were likely present. The donor tested CMV seronegative and was one of the 352 seronegative cohort members. A peripheral blood sample was collected from each donor, and TCR beta sequencing was performed on peripheral blood mononuclear cells. Genomic DNA extraction from the blood cell samples was performed with the Qiagen DNeasy Blood Extraction Kit. In regard to this clone: The specificity of this receptor is unknown. One base away there is no much larger clone; base qualities are not given.

The sequenced sample consisted of PBMCs. The chain is made from TRBV5-1 and TRBJ1-1, and perhaps TRBD1 as D gene, on 5 matching bases. The origin of this receptor is a man aged 30 to 45 in good health and CMV-seronegative. The CDR3 in this case is CASSPGEGIGTEAFF. The DNA is TGCGCCAGCAGTCCGGGGGAGGGGATTGGCACTGAAGCTTTCTTT.